The T cell receptor beta chain described here comes from a study of Ad26.COV2.S vaccination and SARS-CoV-2 variants (dated by TCRdb to about 2021). Study-wide context: Donors in the vaccine arm were drawn from COV1001, a phase I-IIa trial of Ad26.COV2.S in healthy adults that was multicentre, randomized, double-blind and placebo-controlled. Ad26.COV2.S was administered intramuscularly at 5 x 10^10 or 1 x 10^11 viral particles, either as a single shot or as two shots given 56 days apart. TCRbeta repertoire sequencing served as the tool for gauging how specific and how broad the SARS-CoV-2-reactive T cell receptors were following Ad26.COV2.S vaccination. A total of approximately 32 samples were included in the TCR-sequenced set, comprising about 20 Ad26.COV2.S vaccine recipients, 5 placebo recipients and 8 SARS-CoV-2 convalescent individuals. Trial participants were randomized into five groups of five, in which low-dose or high-dose Ad26.COV2.S was given once or twice, or placebo was given on both occasions. Blinding of investigators to trial group allocation was maintained during experiments and outcome assessment.

TCRbeta CDR3 regions were sequenced with the immunoSEQ Assay. After extraction, genomic DNA underwent amplification by bias-controlled multiplex PCR, followed by high-throughput sequencing. In the paper's pipeline: To quantify the absolute abundance of every unique TCRbeta CDR3 region, sequences were collapsed and filtered. T cell fraction was estimated by normalizing TCRbeta template counts to usable DNA, with usable DNA measured through amplification of reference genes found in all nucleated cells. Repertoire TCRs were annotated as SARS-CoV-2-specific when V gene, CDR3 amino acid sequence and J gene were exactly matched to a known reactive TCR set. The reference SARS-CoV-2 TCR set was derived from MIRA and filtered for enrichment in COVID-19-positive ImmuneCODE repertoires, a step that removed public or cross-reactive TCRs. Using the MIRA antigens, annotated TCRs were further analysed by specific ORF or by position within an ORF. Breadth was defined as the number of annotated unique rearrangements divided by the total number of unique productive rearrangements, and depth was defined as the summed frequency of the annotated unique rearrangements. TCR breadth was compared between groups using two-sided Wilcoxon rank-sum tests. TCRdb holds this immuneACCESS table with in-frame rearrangements only. Some clones are missing; in checked studies, unresolved V genes explain under half, and the rest has no known cause. V and J calls plus clone size are reproduced from that table; the DNA served to infer D and trimming. Present in this sample are around 450,000 clones, roughly nine tenths of which were seen just once. Over 2% of the sample is taken by the ten largest.

The treatment or condition tag for this specimen amounts to: about 20 received Ad26.COV2.S at low or high dose, single or two shots; 5 received placebo; per-sample allocation not given. Repertoires of vaccine and placebo recipients were sequenced from samples collected on day 63 after the first injection. Cohort 1b enrolled fewer than 30 adults aged 18-55 years at a single site in Boston, USA, between 29 July and 7 August 2020. As a vaccine, Ad26.COV2.S was a replication-incompetent adenovirus type 26 vector that expressed a prefusion-stabilized SARS-CoV-2 spike protein derived from the original Wuhan strain. Notes on this clone: The antigen this receptor binds is unknown. Within one base of it there is no much larger clone, and no base qualities were kept.

Here is what the overall study found, with its caveats: After vaccination, spike-specific CD8+ and CD4+ T cell responses were reported to show substantial breadth. Compared with placebo recipients, Ad26.COV2.S recipients showed higher spike-specific TCR breadth (P = 0.0014). Vaccine and placebo recipients had comparable non-spike TCR breadth, which fits with the vaccine containing only spike. It was noted by the authors that total T cell responses may have been underestimated by the TCR breadth and depth analyses. The study lacked the statistical power to compare responses across vaccine doses or regimens.

Based on the germline V gene, the CDR1 and CDR2 sequences are KGHSH and LQKENI. V drops 2 bases and J drops 4 bases, leaving 15 bases in between. The CDR3 spans 16 residues, from the cysteine through the phenylalanine. Here the CDR3 DNA is all that survives: 48 bases in frame from base 1. The sequence was obtained from a person between 18 and 65 years old who received the Ad26.COV2.S COVID-19 vaccine or a placebo. Recombination joined TRBV18 with TRBJ1-5, and the D gene may be TRBD1, 6 bases matching. The sequences come from peripheral blood, collected in a trial of Ad26.COV2.S vaccine versus placebo. The CDR3 protein is CASSPGGQGWNQPQHF. The sequenced DNA is TGTGCCAGCTCACCAGGGGGCCAGGGGTGGAATCAGCCCCAGCATTTT.